This TCR beta chain was observed in a study of T cell responses to AZD1222 COVID-19 vaccine. Data came from immunoSEQ multiplex PCR; TCRdb stores just in-frame clones and leaves some out. Altogether about 50,000 clones are present, more than 75% being singletons, with the ten largest covering roughly 4.9%. Study results and limitations: The sample set comprised mostly white British donors with more females, and clonal diversity was possibly underestimated.

The sample holds one count of this clone. Its antigen remains unidentified. Timing groups of about 4 and about 12 weeks for second doses were pooled. The TCR sequence derives from an adult who received the AZD1222 COVID-19 vaccine. This specimen consisted of peripheral blood, obtained 28 days after the second AZD1222 dose.

The CDR3 loop is CASSPGGLSYNEQFF. The CDR3 DNA sequence: TGTGCCAGCAGCCCAGGGGGGCTCTCCTACAATGAGCAGTTCTTC. The chain couples TRBV11-2 to TRBJ2-1; possibly TRBD1 for D (7 bases). The CDR3 length is 15 residues. Germline values: CDR1 SGHAT, CDR2 FQNNGV. V lost 5 bases, J lost 0 bases, and 11 bases lay in between.